This T cell receptor (beta chain) was recorded in a study of T cells in tumors after PD-1 blockade. CDR1 SGHTA and CDR2 FQGNSA come from the germline V gene. The V and J ends lost 0 bases and 0 bases respectively, with 11 bases between them. The CDR3 runs to 16 residues. Generated by immunoSEQ multiplex PCR, the TCRdb table keeps only in-frame clones and is missing some. Among 45,000 to 60,000 clones listed, about 85% were seen once. The chain recombines TRBV7-2 with TRBJ1-1; D gene ambiguous. The source material was PBMCs, sampled before anti-PD-1 treatment. The source is a human donor with basal cell carcinoma. For the CDR3, the DNA is TGTGCCAGCAGCTTAGCCGCGCCCGGGATGAACACTGAAGCTTTCTTT. Translating gives CASSLAAPGMNTEAFF.